This T cell receptor beta chain was identified in a study of T cell responses to AZD1222 COVID-19 vaccine. The protocol was immunoSEQ multiplex PCR, while the TCRdb copy is restricted to in-frame clones and leaves out a portion. The repertoire has more than 150,000 clones, roughly 91% of them found once; the top ten carry approximately 1.9%. Germline values: CDR1 MGHRA, CDR2 YSYEKL. With V trimmed by 1 base and J by 0 bases, 12 bases remained unmatched. CDR3 size: 19 residues. Broader study findings: Receipt of two AZD1222 doses was followed by a rise in Spike-specific TCR breadth and depth. The donors showed a predominance of white British ancestry and of females, with possible underestimation of clonal diversity.

A word on this clone: Its specificity is not known.

This chain joins TRBV4-1 and TRBJ2-1; 7 nucleotides align to TRBD2. The sample in question was peripheral blood, obtained 28 days after the second AZD1222 dose. This receptor was taken from an adult who received the AZD1222 COVID-19 vaccine. The CDR3 sequence is CASSQGGASGPFSYNEQFF. CDR3 bases: TGCGCCAGCAGCCAAGGTGGGGCTAGCGGACCCTTCTCCTACAATGAGCAGTTCTTC.